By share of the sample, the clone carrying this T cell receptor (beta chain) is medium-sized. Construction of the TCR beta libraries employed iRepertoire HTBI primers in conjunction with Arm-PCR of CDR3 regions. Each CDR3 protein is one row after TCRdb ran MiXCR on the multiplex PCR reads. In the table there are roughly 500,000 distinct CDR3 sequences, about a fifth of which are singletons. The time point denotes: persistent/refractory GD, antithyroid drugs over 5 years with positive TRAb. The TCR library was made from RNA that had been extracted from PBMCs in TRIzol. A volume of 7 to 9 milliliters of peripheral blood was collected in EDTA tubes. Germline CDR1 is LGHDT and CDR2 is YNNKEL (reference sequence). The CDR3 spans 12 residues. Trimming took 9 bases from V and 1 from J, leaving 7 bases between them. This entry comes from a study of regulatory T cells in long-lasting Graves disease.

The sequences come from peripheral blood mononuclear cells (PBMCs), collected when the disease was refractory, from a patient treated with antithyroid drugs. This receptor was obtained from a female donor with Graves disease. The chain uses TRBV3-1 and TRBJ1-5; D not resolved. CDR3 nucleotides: TGTGCCAGAAGACAAAGCAATCAGCCCCAGCATTTT. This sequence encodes CARRQSNQPQHF.